This TCR beta chain was documented in a study of blood T cell repertoires in COVID-19. Per germline, CDR1 SGHDT and CDR2 YYEEEE. V was clipped by 0 bases and J by 1 base; unmatched bases: 2. The length of the CDR3 is 16 residues. The table came from immunoSEQ multiplex PCR; TCRdb's copy has only in-frame clones and leaves some out. The sample lists a few hundred thousand clones, roughly nine tenths occurring once. The TCR sequence derives from a young man with active or convalescent COVID-19. The sequenced material came from peripheral blood. This rearrangement joins TRBV5-6 to TRBJ2-5; 11 bases match TRBD2. The CDR3 nucleotides are TGTGCCAGCAGCTTGGTAACTAGCGGGGGCCAAGAGACCCAGTACTTC. Encoded protein: CASSLVTSGGQETQYF.